These 19 T cell receptor beta chains share one sample of origin, sequenced in a study of blood T cells in healthy people across ages. PCR was performed a second time for about 6 to 11 cycles using a sample-barcoded 5' primer and a J-beta primer mix. TCRdb called the 5' RACE reads again in MiXCR, with one record for every CDR3 protein. Of around 1,900,000 distinct CDR3 sequences in the sample, about 39% were seen once. The sequenced material came from blood. These TCRs come from a human donor in good health.

This clonotype was seen more than once but under ten times. The chain recombines TRBV5-8 with TRBJ2-1; possible D gene TRBD2, 6 bases. CDR3 size: 16 residues. V lost 0 bases, J lost 4 bases, and 14 bases lay in between. Germline CDR1 SGHTS, CDR2 YDEGEE. DNA of the CDR3: TGTGCCAGCAGCTTGGGTTGGGACTCCAGTTACAATGAGCAGTTCTTC. It is translated as CASSLGWDSSYNEQFF.

The J gene is TRBJ2-3, the V gene TRBV20-1, with D unclear. The germline V gene has CDR1 DFQATT and CDR2 SNEGSKA (reference sequence). Trimming cost V 6 bases and J 3 bases, with 16 bases left between them. CDR3 length: 14 residues. CDR3 in amino acids: CSAPMRVGTDTQYF. The CDR3 DNA follows: TGCAGTGCCCCCATGAGAGTGGGGACAGATACGCAGTATTTT.

As for this clonotype: The junction departs from germline at one end; a sequencing error may be responsible. The chain links TRBV2 to TRBJ2-3; D may match TRBD1 or TRBD2 (6 bases each). The germline CDR1 and CDR2 sequences are SNHLY and FYNNEI. The CDR3 has 16 amino acids. DNA for the CDR3: TGTGCCAGCAGCCCCTTTTTAGGGGGGCGCACAGGTACGCAGTATTTT. Amino acids: CASSPFLGGRTGTQYF.

This chain joins TRBV7-2 and TRBJ2-2; no clear D. The CDR3 contains 16 residues. With 1 base removed from V and 9 bases from J, the gap between germline ends came to 18 bases. Germline V gene sequence: CDR1 SGHTA, CDR2 FQGNSA. DNA for the CDR3: TGTGCCAGCAGCTTAGGCTATGGTAGAGGATACAGGGAGCTGTTTTTT. Amino acids: CASSLGYGRGYRELFF.

Note on this clonotype: This may be a read error, as it is one base from a much larger clone. The rearrangement joins TRBV7-2 to TRBJ1-1; TRBD1 is a possible D gene (5 bases). CDR3 length: 14 amino acids. Germline V lookup: CDR1 SGHTA, CDR2 FQGNSA. The CDR3 coding sequence is TGTGTCAGCAGCTTAGCTGGGGGATCCACTGAAGCTTTCTTT. Protein: CVSSLAGGSTEAFF.

The chain couples TRBV4-1 to TRBJ1-4, with 7 bases identical to TRBD1. This CDR3 has 15 amino acids. V trimming: 2 bases; J trimming: 8 bases; junction bases outside the gene matches: 8. The V gene's germline CDR1 is MGHRA and CDR2 YSYEKL. CDR3 loop: CASSQKQGRWEKLFF. In nucleotides, the CDR3 is TGCGCCAGCAGCCAAAAACAGGGGCGGTGGGAAAAACTGTTTTTT.

The chain links TRBV7-6 to TRBJ1-2, with 7 bases that match TRBD1. The germline V gene encodes CDR1 SGHVS and CDR2 FNYEAQ. This CDR3 is built from 16 residues. V lost 1 base, J lost 5 bases, and 10 bases stayed unmatched. The CDR3 nucleotides read TGTGCCAGCAGCTTAGTAGGTGGGACAGACGCTTATGGCTACACCTTC. This sequence encodes CASSLVGGTDAYGYTF.

The rearrangement uses TRBV4-3 and TRBJ1-2, with a weak D call TRBD1 (6 bases). CDR3 length equals 14 residues. The ends were cut back, 0 bases at V and 6 bases at J, with 11 bases in the middle. The germline V gene has CDR1 LGHNA and CDR2 YSLEER. CDR3 amino acids: CASSQDGRGHGYTF. CDR3 DNA: TGCGCCAGCAGCCAAGATGGCAGGGGTCATGGCTACACCTTC.

The chain recombines TRBV3-1 with TRBJ2-4, with TRBD2 identical over 7 bases. This CDR3 is 15 amino acids long. V lost 0 bases to trimming and J lost 6 bases; unmatched junction nucleotides: 5. The V gene's germline CDR1 is LGHDT and CDR2 YNNKEL (reference sequence). CDR3 residues: CASSQDNSGGNIQYF. The CDR3 nucleotides read TGTGCCAGCAGCCAAGACAACTCGGGGGGAAACATTCAGTACTTC.

This clonotype was detected a few times. The chain recombines TRBV12-3 or TRBV12-4 with TRBJ2-3, with D perhaps assigned TRBD1 or TRBD2 (5 bases each). Trimming stripped 3 bases from V and 5 bases from J, with 12 bases between. This CDR3 is built from 14 residues. In nucleotides, the CDR3 is TGTGCCAGCAGTTTTCGAGGGGCGCAAGATACGCAGTATTTT. It translates to CASSFRGAQDTQYF.

In the case of this clonotype: One base away lies a much larger clone, so this may be a sequencing read error. V is TRBV7-2 and J is TRBJ2-4; 7 bases align to TRBD1. V was pared by 4 bases and J by 13 bases, with 16 bases of the junction left unmatched. CDR1 and CDR2 from the germline V gene are SGHTA and FQGNSA. The CDR3 totals 15 residues. The CDR3 loop reads CASSSGQSAVNEQYF. CDR3 coding DNA: TGTGCCAGCAGCTCGGGACAGTCGGCAGTGAATGAGCAGTACTTC.

The rearrangement links TRBV27 to TRBJ2-1, with TRBD2 identical over 12 bases. Germline V gene data show CDR1 as MNHEY and CDR2 as SMNVEV (reference sequence). The CDR3 runs 14 residues. V lost 6 bases, J lost 13 bases, and 10 bases stayed unmatched. CDR3 in DNA: TGTGCCAGCAGCCTAGCGGGGGGGCTGGGGACCCAGTTCTTC. This encodes CASSLAGGLGTQFF.

The rearrangement uses TRBV3-1 and TRBJ1-2; no clear D. V lost 4 bases and J lost 7, with 16 bases in between. The germline V gene encodes CDR1 LGHDT and CDR2 YNNKEL (reference sequence). The CDR3 length is 14 residues. CDR3 nucleotide sequence: TGTGCCAGCAGCCTTCCTGGGGATCGGGGTGGCTACACCTTC. Translating gives CASSLPGDRGGYTF.

This clonotype has at least ten counts. The rearrangement links TRBV20-1 to TRBJ2-3; 10 bases align to TRBD2. The CDR3 covers 14 residues. J was trimmed by 6 bases and V by 2 bases; bases with no gene match: 5. CDR1 is DFQATT, CDR2 SNEGSKA, per germline (reference sequence). CDR3 bases: TGCAGTGCTAGAAGTAGCGGGGGGAGGGATACGCAGTATTTT. Translating gives CSARSSGGRDTQYF.

This chain connects TRBV7-3 to TRBJ2-1, with TRBD2 as a possible D gene (7 bases). Per the germline V gene, CDR1 is SGHTA and CDR2 is FQGTGA. This CDR3 is 14 amino acids long. Trimming took off 3 bases at V and 8 bases at J, with 14 bases between the two ends. CDR3 in amino acids: CASSFRGAYDEQFF. CDR3 nucleotide sequence: TGTGCCAGCAGCTTCCGGGGGGCCTATGATGAGCAGTTCTTC.

The V and J genes are TRBV7-2 and TRBJ1-1; no definite D call. The CDR3 runs 14 residues. CDR1 SGHTA and CDR2 FQGNSA come from the germline V gene. Trimming removed 0 bases at V and 1 base at J, with 6 bases between. The CDR3 nucleotides are TGTGCCAGCAGCTTAGCGTCAGCGAACACTGAAGCTTTCTTT. Its translation is CASSLASANTEAFF.

This clonotype has just a few counts. J is TRBJ1-2 and V is TRBV28; TRBD1 aligns across 10 bases. CDR3 length: 15 amino acids. Germline V gene sequence: CDR1 MDHEN, CDR2 SYDVKM. The ends lost 10 bases at V and 4 bases at J; junction bases unmatched: 12. CDR3: CAIRTGGLLGYGYTF. Here the CDR3 DNA reads TGTGCCATCCGGACAGGGGGATTGTTGGGCTATGGCTACACCTTC.

The chain carries TRBV7-2 and TRBJ1-2; a possible D gene is TRBD1 (5 bases). Germline V gene lookup returns CDR1 SGHTA and CDR2 FQGNSA. With 5 bases removed from V and 8 bases from J, the gap between germline ends came to 18 bases. The CDR3 runs to 14 residues. CDR3 DNA: TGTGCCAGCAGCGTCGAGGCGCAGGGCCGCGGCTACACCTTC. Translating it yields CASSVEAQGRGYTF.

As for this clonotype: With a much larger clone just one base away, this may be a read error. The chain recombines TRBV5-1 with TRBJ2-3; no reliable D call. Germline loops: CDR1 SGHRS, CDR2 YFSETQ. The CDR3 runs 14 residues. V lost 5 bases, J lost 6 bases, and 16 bases lay in between. CDR3 sequence (DNA): TGCGCCAGCAGTCCTGGAGCGAGTAGGGATACGCAGTATTTT. Encoded protein: CASSPGASRDTQYF. The full variable domain, its missing parts supplied by reference TRBV5-1 and TRBJ2-3, is KAGVTQTPRYLIKTRGQQVTLSCSPISGHRSVSWYQQTPGQGLQFLFEYFSETQRNKGNFPGRFSGRQFSNSRSEMNVSTLELGDSALYLCASSPGASRDTQYFGPGTRLTVL.